This record looks at one TCR beta chain sequence and its context. Terminally differentiated effector memory CD45RA+ cells were left out of the naive CD8 fraction, which was CD45RO-negative and positively selected for CCR7. The data were obtained in a study of shared clonotypes between healthy human individuals. The germline gives CDR1 MNHEY, CDR2 SMNVEV (reference sequence). CDR3 length: 15 amino acids. V lost 0 bases and J lost 0, with 9 bases in between. Profiled with immunoSEQ multiplex PCR; TCRdb holds only in-frame clones, not every one. In the table there are about 2,100,000 clones, approximately 94% of which are singletons.

Sequenced: naive CD8+ T cells from PBMCs. The chain links TRBV27 to TRBJ2-7; D is ambiguous. The sequence derives from a man younger than 30 in good health. Some clones in this sample may be carry-over from other donors' samples. CDR3 nucleotide sequence: TGTGCCAGCAGTTTATCTGACTCAAGCTCCTACGAGCAGTACTTC. Amino acid sequence: CASSLSDSSSYEQYF.